This record concerns one T cell receptor (beta chain) sequence. This entry comes from a study of blood T cell repertoires in COVID-19. Across the study: Sample material is recorded as cDNA or gDNA derived from T cells, B-cell-depleted T cells, or PBMCs.

The V end was cut by 4 bases, the J end by 0 bases, with 13 bases between. The CDR3 is made up of 17 amino acids. From germline, CDR1 is LNHDA and CDR2 SQIVND (reference sequence). As handled by the study authors: Researchers report that nucleated cell counts were estimated from reference gene primer amplification. Data came from immunoSEQ multiplex PCR; TCRdb stores just in-frame clones and leaves some out. The V and J calls and clone size were taken over from that table, and D and trimming were inferred from the DNA. The sample includes under 200,000 clones, just under 90% seen only once; the top ten take about 4%.

Source material: peripheral blood. The chain carries TRBV19 and TRBJ2-6, with D tentatively TRBD2 (6 bases). The source of this sequence is a man aged 18 to 35 with active or convalescent COVID-19. CDR3 nucleotides: TGTGCCAGTAGTACCTGGGGACTTAACTCTGGGGCCAACGTCCTGACTTTC. This codes for CASSTWGLNSGANVLTF.